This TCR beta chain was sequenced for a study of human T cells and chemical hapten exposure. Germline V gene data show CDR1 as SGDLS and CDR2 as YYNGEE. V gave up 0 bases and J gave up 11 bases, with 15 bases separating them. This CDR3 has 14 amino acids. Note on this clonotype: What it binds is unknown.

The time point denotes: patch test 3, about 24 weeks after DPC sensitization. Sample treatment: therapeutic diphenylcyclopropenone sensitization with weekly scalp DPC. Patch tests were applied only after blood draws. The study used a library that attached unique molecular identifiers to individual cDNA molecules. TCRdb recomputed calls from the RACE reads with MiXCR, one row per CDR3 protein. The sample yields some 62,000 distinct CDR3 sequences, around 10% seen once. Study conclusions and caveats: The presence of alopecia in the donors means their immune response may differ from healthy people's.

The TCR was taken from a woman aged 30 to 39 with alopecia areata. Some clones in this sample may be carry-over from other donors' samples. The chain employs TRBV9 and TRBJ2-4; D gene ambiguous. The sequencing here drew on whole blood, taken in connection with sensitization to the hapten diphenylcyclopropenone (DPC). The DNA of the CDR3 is TGTGCCAGCAGCGTAGAGGATAGCCCCAACGTTCAGTACTTC. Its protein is CASSVEDSPNVQYF.